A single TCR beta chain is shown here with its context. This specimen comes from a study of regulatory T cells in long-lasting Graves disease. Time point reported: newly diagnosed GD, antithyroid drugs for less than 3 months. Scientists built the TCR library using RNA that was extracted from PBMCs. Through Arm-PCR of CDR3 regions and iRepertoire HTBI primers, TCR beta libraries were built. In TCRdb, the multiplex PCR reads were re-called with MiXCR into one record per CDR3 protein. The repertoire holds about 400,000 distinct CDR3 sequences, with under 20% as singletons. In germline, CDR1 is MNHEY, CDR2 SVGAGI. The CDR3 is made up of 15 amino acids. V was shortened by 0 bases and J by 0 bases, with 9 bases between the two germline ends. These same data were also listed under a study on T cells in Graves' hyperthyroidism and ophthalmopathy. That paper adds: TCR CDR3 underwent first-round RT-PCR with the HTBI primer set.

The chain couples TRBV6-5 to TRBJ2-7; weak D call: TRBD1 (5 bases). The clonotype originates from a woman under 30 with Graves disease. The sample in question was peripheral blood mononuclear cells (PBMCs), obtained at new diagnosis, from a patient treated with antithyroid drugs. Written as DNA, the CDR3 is TGTGCCAGCAGTTACTCGAACCAGGGCTCCTACGAGCAGTACTTC. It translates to CASSYSNQGSYEQYF.